The 3 T cell receptor beta chains given below trace back to one sample, sequenced in a study of CD8 T cells in ankylosing spondylitis. Overall study results and limits: Apparently characteristic of ankylosing spondylitis blood was a TCR beta motif (fewer than ten highly homologous variants).

TCRdb fed the 5' RACE reads into MiXCR, producing one record per CDR3 protein. The sample comprises fewer than 550,000 distinct CDR3 sequences, roughly 5.3% of which are singletons, and 3% to 4% rests with the top ten. What these receptors recognize is not known. The sequencing input was blood, either unsorted or a sorted T cell fraction (not recorded which). The receptors shown here come from a male donor with ankylosing spondylitis.

This clonotype has at least ten counts. V and J are TRBV7-3 and TRBJ2-7, with a possible D match to TRBD2 (7 bases). CDR1 is SGHTA, CDR2 FQGTGA, per germline. The germline V and J ends were trimmed by 6 bases and 7 bases, with 19 bases remaining between them. The length of the CDR3 is 14 residues. The CDR3 loop is CASSLGLNQGEQYF. CDR3 DNA: TGTGCCAGCAGTTTGGGACTAAATCAGGGGGAGCAGTACTTC.

The table lists this clonotype with many counts. V gene TRBV29-1 combines with J gene TRBJ2-5, with 12 bases matching TRBD2. The CDR3 sequence is 15 residues long. With 6 bases clipped from V and 2 bases from J, the junction kept 7 bases outside the gene matches. Germline V gene data show CDR1 as SQVTM and CDR2 as ANQGSEA. For the CDR3, the DNA is TGCAGCGTGAGCGAAGGACTAGCGGGACAAGAGACCCAGTACTTC. Protein product: CSVSEGLAGQETQYF. The full variable domain, rest sourced from reference TRBV29-1 and TRBJ2-5, is SAVISQKPSRDICQRGTSLTIQCQVDSQVTMMFWYRQQPGQSLTLIATANQGSEATYESGFVIDKFPISRPNLTFSTLTVSNMSPEDSSIYLCSVSEGLAGQETQYFGPGTRLLVL.

This clonotype was seen at least ten times. For the CDR3, the DNA is TGTGCCAGCAAAGGAGGGAATTCACCCCTCCACTTT. Amino acid sequence: CASKGGNSPLHF. V and J are TRBV12-3 or TRBV12-4 and TRBJ1-6; D is unclear. Trimming removed 7 bases at V and 7 bases at J, with 8 bases between. The CDR3 extends over 12 amino acids.